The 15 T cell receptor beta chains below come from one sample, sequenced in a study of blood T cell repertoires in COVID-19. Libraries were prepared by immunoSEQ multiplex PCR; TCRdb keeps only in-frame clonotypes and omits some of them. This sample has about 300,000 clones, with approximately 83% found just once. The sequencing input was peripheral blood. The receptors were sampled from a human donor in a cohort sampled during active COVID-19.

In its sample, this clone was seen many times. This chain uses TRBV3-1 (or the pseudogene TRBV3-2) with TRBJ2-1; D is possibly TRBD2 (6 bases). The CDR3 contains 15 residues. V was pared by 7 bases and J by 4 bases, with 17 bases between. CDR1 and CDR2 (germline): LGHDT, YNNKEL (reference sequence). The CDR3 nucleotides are TGTGCCAGCACCCAGGGAGGAGTGTCGTACAATGAGCAGTTCTTC. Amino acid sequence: CASTQGGVSYNEQFF.

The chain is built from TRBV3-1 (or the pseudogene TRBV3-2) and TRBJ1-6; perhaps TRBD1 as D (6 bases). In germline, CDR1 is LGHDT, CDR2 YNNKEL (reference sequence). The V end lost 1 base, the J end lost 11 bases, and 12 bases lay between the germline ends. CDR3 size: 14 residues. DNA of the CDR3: TGTGCCAGCAGCCAAGCTGTGGACAGCGCACCCCTCCACTTT. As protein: CASSQAVDSAPLHF.

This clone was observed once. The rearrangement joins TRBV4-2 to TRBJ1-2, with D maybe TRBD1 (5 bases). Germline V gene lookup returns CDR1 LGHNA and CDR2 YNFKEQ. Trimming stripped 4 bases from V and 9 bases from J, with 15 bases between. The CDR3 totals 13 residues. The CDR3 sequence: CASSRGQSERYTF. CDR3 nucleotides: TGTGCCAGCAGCCGAGGACAAAGCGAACGCTACACCTTC.

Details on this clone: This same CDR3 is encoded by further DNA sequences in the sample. The CDR3 DNA reads as TGTGCCAGCAGTTTCTACACAGATACGCAGTATTTT. This gives the protein CASSFYTDTQYF. The chain combines TRBV28 with TRBJ2-3; D is undetermined. The V gene's germline CDR1 is MDHEN and CDR2 SYDVKM. CDR3 length: 12 residues. V was pared by 3 bases and J by 2 bases, with 3 bases between.

The CDR3 sequence: CASSKEGQTGTYSNQPQHF. CDR3 in DNA: TGTGCCAGCAGCAAAGAGGGTCAGACAGGAACTTATAGCAATCAGCCCCAGCATTTT. The rearrangement uses TRBV21-1 and TRBJ1-5; TRBD1 is the table's D call, not checked against the DNA. TRBV21-1 is a recognized pseudogene. CDR3 length: 19 amino acids.

CDR3 protein: CASSREQGGQYF. In nucleotides, the CDR3 is TGCGCCAGCAGCAGAGAACAGGGTGGTCAGTACTTC. V gene TRBV5-1 combines with J gene TRBJ2-5; a weak D match, TRBD1 (6 bases). Germline V CDR1 and CDR2: SGHRS, YFSETQ. V lost 4 bases and J 11 bases, leaving 15 bases between the germline ends. This CDR3 has 12 amino acids.

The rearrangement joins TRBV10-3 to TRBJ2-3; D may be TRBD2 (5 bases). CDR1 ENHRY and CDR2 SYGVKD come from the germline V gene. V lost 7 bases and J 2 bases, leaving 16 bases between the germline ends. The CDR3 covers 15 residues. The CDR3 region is CAIKPGSVLTDTQYF. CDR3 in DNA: TGTGCCATCAAGCCGGGGAGCGTACTCACAGATACGCAGTATTTT.

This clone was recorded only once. The CDR3 spells CASGTGGGSTDTQYF. The CDR3 DNA reads as TGTGCCAGCGGGACAGGGGGAGGTAGCACAGATACGCAGTATTTT. The chain links TRBV28 to TRBJ2-3; TRBD1 aligns across 11 bases. This CDR3 has 15 residues. With V trimmed by 8 bases and J by 0 bases, 4 bases remained unmatched. Per the germline V gene, CDR1 is MDHEN and CDR2 is SYDVKM. Variable domain in full (rest from reference TRBV28 and TRBJ2-3): DVKVTQSSRYLVKRTGEKVFLECVQDMDHENMFWYRQDPGLGLRLIYFSYDVKMKEKGDIPEGYSVSREKKERFSLILESASTNQTSMYLCASGTGGGSTDTQYFGPGTRLTVL.

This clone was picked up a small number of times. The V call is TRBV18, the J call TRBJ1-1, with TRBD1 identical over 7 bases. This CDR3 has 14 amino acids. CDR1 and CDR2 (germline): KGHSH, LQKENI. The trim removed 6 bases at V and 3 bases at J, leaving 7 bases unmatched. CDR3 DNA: TGTGCCAGCTCGCGGGTGCAGGGGGACACTGAAGCTTTCTTT. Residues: CASSRVQGDTEAFF. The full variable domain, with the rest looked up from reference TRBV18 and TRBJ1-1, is NAGVMQNPRHLVRRRGQEARLRCSPMKGHSHVYWYRQLPEEGLKFMVYLQKENIIDESGMPKERFSAEFPKEGPSILRIQQVVRGDSAAYFCASSRVQGDTEAFFGQGTRLTVV.

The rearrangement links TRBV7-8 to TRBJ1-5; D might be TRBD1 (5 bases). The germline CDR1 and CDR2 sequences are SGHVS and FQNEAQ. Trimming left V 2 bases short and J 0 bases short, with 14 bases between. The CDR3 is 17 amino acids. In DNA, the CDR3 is TGTGCCAGCAGCTTAAATACAGGATCATATAGCAATCAGCCCCAGCATTTT. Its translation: CASSLNTGSYSNQPQHF. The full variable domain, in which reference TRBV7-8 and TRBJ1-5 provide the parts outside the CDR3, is GAGVSQSPRYKVAKRGQDVALRCDPISGHVSLFWYQQALGQGPEFLTYFQNEAQLDKSGLPSDRFFAERPEGSVSTLKIQRTQQEDSAVYLCASSLNTGSYSNQPQHFGDGTRLSIL.

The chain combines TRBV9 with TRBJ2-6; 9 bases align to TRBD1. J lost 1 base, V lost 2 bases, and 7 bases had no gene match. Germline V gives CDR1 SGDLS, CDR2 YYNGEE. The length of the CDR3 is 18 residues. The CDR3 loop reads CASSVHGQGRSGANVLTF. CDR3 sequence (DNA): TGTGCCAGCAGCGTTCACGGACAGGGGAGATCTGGGGCCAACGTCCTGACTTTC.

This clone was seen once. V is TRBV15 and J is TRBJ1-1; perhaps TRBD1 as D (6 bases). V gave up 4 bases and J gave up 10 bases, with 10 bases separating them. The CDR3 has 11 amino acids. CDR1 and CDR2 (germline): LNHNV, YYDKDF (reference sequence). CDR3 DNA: TGTGCCACCAGCATTCAGGGGCTAGCTTTCTTT. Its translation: CATSIQGLAFF.

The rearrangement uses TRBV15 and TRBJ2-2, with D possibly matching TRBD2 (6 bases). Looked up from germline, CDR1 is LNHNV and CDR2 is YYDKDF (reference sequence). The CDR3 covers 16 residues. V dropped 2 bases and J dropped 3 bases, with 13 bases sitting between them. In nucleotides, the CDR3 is TGTGCCACCAGCAGATCATGGGACTCCTACACCGGGGAGCTGTTTTTT. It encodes CATSRSWDSYTGELFF.

The CDR3 DNA follows: TGCGCCAGCAGCCAAGTGGCCACAAATCAGCCCCAGCATTTT. This sequence encodes CASSQVATNQPQHF. The J gene is TRBJ1-5, the V gene TRBV4-1; no definite D call. The CDR3 totals 14 residues. Germline CDR1 MGHRA, CDR2 YSYEKL. Trimming pared 1 base from V and 4 bases from J, leaving 8 bases between.

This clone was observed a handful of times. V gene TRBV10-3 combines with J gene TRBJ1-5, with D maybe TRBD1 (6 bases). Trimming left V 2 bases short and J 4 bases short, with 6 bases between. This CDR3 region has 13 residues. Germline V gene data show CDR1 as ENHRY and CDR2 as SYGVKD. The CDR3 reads CAISERGNQPQHF. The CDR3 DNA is TGTGCCATCAGTGAGAGGGGGAATCAGCCCCAGCATTTT.